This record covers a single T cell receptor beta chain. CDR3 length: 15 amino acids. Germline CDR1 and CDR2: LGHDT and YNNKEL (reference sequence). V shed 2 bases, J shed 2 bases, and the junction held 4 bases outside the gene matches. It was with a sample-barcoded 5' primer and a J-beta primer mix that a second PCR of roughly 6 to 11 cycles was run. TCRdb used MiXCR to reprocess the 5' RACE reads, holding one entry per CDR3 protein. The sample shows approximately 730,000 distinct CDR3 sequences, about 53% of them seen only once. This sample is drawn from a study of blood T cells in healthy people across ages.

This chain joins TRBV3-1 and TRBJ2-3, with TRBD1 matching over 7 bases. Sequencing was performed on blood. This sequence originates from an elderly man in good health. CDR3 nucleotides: TGTGCCAGCAGCCAAACGACAGGGCTCACAGATACGCAGTATTTT. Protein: CASSQTTGLTDTQYF.